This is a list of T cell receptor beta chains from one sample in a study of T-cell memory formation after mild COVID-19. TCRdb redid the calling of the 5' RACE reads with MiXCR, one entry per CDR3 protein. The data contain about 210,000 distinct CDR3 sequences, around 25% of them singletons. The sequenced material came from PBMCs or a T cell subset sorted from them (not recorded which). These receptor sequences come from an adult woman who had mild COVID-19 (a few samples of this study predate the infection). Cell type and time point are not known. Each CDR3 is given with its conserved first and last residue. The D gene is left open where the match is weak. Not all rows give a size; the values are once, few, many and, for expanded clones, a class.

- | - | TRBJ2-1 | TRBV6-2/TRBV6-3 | CASRVNVRTYNEQFF | TGTGCCAGCAGAGTTAATGTTCGTACCTACAATGAGCAGTTCTTC
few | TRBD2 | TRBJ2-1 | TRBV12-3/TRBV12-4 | CASSFVGGGLAGNEQFF | TGTGCCAGCAGTTTTGTTGGGGGGGGACTAGCGGGAAATGAGCAGTTCTTC
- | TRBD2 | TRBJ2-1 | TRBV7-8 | CASSLHRLAGEQFF | TGTGCCAGCAGCTTACATCGCCTAGCGGGGGAGCAGTTCTTC
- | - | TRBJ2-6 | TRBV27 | CASSLYDSGANVLTF | TGTGCCAGCAGTTTGTACGACTCTGGGGCCAACGTCCTGACTTTC
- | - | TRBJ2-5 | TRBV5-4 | CASSLGSVGETQYF | TGTGCCAGCAGCCTGGGGTCAGTTGGGGAGACCCAGTACTTC
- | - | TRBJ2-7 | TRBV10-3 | CAISEAESSYEQYF | TGTGCCATCAGCGAAGCGGAAAGCTCCTACGAGCAGTACTTC
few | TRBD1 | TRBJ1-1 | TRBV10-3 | CAISGPEGGTAGAFF | TGTGCCATCAGTGGCCCCGAGGGCGGGACAGCGGGAGCTTTCTTT
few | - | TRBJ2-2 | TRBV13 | CASSLATSSTGELFF | TGTGCCAGCAGCTTAGCCACTTCGAGCACCGGGGAGCTGTTTTTT
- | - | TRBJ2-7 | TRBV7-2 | CASRLGGDRYDQYF | TGTGCCAGCAGGTTGGGCGGGGATCGTTACGACCAGTACTTC
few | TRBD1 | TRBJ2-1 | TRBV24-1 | CATSESGTGGNEQFF | TGTGCCACCAGTGAATCGGGGACAGGTGGCAATGAGCAGTTCTTC
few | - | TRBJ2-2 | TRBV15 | CATSRPWARGLRRTGELFF | TGTGCCACCAGCAGACCCTGGGCCCGGGGCCTCCGCCGCACCGGGGAGCTGTTTTTT
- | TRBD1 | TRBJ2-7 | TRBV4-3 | CASGPGTVYEQYF | TGCGCCAGCGGGCCAGGGACAGTTTACGAGCAGTACTTC
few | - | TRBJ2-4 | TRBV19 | CASSMGRPKNIQYF | TGTGCCAGTAGTATGGGCAGACCGAAAAACATTCAGTACTTC
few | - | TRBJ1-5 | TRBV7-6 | CASSLSLSGQPQHF | TGTGCCAGCAGCTTGAGTCTGTCCGGACAGCCCCAGCATTTT
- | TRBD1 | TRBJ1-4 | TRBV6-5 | CASSWTGGAGEKLFF | TGTGCCAGCAGTTGGACAGGGGGCGCGGGGGAAAAACTGTTTTTT
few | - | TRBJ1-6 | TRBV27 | CASRQSSYNSPLHF | TGTGCCAGCCGACAGAGCTCCTATAATTCACCCCTCCACTTT
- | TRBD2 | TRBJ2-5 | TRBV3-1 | CASSQTSEQETQYF | TGTGCCAGCAGTCAGACTAGCGAACAAGAGACCCAGTACTTC
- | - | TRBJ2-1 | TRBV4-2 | CASSQGAGVRTNEQFF | TGTGCCAGCAGCCAAGGCGCAGGGGTAAGGACCAATGAGCAGTTCTTC
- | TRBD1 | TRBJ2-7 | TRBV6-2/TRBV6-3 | CASSDRTGPRYEQYF | TGTGCCAGCAGTGACAGGACAGGGCCTCGCTACGAGCAGTACTTC
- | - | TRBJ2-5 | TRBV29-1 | CSVADETQYF | TGCAGCGTTGCGGACGAGACCCAGTACTTC
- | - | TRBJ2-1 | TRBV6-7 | CASSYLGPSNNEQFF | TGTGCCAGCAGTTACCTGGGTCCTTCAAACAATGAGCAGTTCTTC
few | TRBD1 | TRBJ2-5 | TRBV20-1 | CSADKGATQYF | TGCAGTGCTGACAAGGGGGCTACGCAGTACTTC
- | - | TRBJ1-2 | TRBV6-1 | CASTPEIGGIYGYTF | TGTGCCAGCACCCCCGAGATAGGAGGGATCTATGGCTACACCTTC
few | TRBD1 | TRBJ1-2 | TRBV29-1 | CSVEDRTGAVSGYTF | TGCAGCGTTGAAGATCGCACAGGGGCTGTTTCTGGCTACACCTTC
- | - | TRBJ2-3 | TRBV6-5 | CASSLSFTDTQYF | TGTGCCAGCAGCCTATCCTTCACAGATACGCAGTATTTT